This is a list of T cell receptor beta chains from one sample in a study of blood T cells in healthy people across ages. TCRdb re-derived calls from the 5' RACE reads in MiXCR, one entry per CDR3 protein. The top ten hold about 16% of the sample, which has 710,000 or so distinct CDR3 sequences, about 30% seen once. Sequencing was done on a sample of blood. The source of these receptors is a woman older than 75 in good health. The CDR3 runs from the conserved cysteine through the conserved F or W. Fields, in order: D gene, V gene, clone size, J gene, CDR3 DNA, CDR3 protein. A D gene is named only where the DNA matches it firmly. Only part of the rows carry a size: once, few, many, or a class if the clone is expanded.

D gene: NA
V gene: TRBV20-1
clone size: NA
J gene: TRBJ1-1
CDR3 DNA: TGCAGTGCTCTGACACTCATGAACACTGAAGCTTTCTTT
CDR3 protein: CSALTLMNTEAFF

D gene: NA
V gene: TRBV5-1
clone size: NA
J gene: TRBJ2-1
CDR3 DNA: TGCGCCAGCAGCGACCAGACTAGGGCCAGGGGCAATGAGCAGTTCTTC
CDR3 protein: CASSDQTRARGNEQFF

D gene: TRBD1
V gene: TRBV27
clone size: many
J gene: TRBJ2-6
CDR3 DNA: TGTGCCAGCAGTCCAAGACAGGGGATATCAATCTCTGGGGCCAACGTCCTGACTTTC
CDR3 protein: CASSPRQGISISGANVLTF

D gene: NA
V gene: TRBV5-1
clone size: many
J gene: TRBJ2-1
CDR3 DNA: TGCGCCAGCAGTTCGATGGGCAATGAGCAGTTCTTC
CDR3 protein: CASSSMGNEQFF

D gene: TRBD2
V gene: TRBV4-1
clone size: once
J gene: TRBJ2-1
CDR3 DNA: TGCGCCAGCAGCCAAGATAAGCTAGCGGGATATGAGCAGTTCTTC
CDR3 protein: CASSQDKLAGYEQFF

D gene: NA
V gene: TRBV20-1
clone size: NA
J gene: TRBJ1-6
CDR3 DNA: TGCAGTGCTAGAGATACCGGGACCTCCGGTTCACCCCTCCACTTT
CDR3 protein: CSARDTGTSGSPLHF

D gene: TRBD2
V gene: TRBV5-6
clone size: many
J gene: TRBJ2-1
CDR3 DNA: TGTGCCAGCAGCTTGGTACGAGCGGGGGTCCGTTACAATGAGCAGTTCTTC
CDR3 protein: CASSLVRAGVRYNEQFF

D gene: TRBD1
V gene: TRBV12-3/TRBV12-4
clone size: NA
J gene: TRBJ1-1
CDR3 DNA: TGTGCCAGCAATTTAGCGGGACAGGGGGCGAACACTGAAGCTTTCTTT
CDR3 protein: CASNLAGQGANTEAFF

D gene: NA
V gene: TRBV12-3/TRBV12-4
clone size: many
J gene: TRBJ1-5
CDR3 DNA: TGTGCCAGCAGTTTTTGGCAGAGAGCCAATCAGCCCCAGCATTTT
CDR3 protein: CASSFWQRANQPQHF

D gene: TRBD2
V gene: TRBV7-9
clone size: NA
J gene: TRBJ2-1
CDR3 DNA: TGTGCCAGCAGTATAAAAGCGAAGACTAGCGGGATAGGATCCTACAATGAGCAGTTCTTC
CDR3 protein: CASSIKAKTSGIGSYNEQFF

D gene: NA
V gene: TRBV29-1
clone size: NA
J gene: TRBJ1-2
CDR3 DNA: TGCAGCGTTTCTAAGGGGGTAACTCGCGGCTACACCTTC
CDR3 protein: CSVSKGVTRGYTF

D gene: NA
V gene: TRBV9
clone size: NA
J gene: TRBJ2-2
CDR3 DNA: TGTGCCAGCAGCTTTAGTTCCGGGGTTGCGAACACCGGGGAGCTGTTTTTT
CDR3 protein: CASSFSSGVANTGELFF

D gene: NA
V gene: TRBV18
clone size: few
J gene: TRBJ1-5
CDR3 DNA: TGTGCCAGCTCACCGGGGGGGCAACAGCCCCAGCATTTT
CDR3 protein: CASSPGGQQPQHF

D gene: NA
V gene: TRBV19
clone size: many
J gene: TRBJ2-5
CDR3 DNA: TGTGCCAGTAGTAACGGCCAGGGATCAGAGACCCAGTACTTC
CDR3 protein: CASSNGQGSETQYF

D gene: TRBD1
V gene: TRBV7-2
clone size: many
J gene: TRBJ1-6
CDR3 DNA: TGTGCCAGCAGCGCGACAGGGTCCGGTTCACCCCTCCACTTT
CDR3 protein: CASSATGSGSPLHF

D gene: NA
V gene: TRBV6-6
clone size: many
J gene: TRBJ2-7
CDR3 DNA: TGTGCCAGCAGCAAAGCCCCGGACCGGGTGTGGCAGTACTTC
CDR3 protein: CASSKAPDRVWQYF

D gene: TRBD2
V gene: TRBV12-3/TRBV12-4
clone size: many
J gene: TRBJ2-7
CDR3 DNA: TGTGCCAGCAGTCGGGGACTAGCGGGACTTTACGAGCAGTACTTC
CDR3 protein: CASSRGLAGLYEQYF

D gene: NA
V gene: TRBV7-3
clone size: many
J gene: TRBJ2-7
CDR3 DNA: TGTGCCAGCAGCTTAACGCGGCAGAGCGAGCAGTACTTC
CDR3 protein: CASSLTRQSEQYF

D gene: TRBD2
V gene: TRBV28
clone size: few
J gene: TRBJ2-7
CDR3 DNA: TGTGCCAGCAGTGGCTCCGGGACTAGCGGGGGAAAATACGAGCAGTACTTC
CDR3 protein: CASSGSGTSGGKYEQYF

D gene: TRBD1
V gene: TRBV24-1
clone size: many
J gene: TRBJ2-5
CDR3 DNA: TGTGCCACCAGTGACTCGGGACAGTTCGGGGAGACCCAGTACTTC
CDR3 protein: CATSDSGQFGETQYF

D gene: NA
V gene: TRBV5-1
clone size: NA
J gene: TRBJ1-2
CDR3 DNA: TGCGCCAGCAGCCCCCCCTACACCTTC
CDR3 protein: CASSPPYTF

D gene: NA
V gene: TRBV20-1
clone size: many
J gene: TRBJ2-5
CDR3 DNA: TGCAGTGCTAGAGATCCGGCGGGGCACCAAGAGACCCAGTACTTC
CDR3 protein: CSARDPAGHQETQYF

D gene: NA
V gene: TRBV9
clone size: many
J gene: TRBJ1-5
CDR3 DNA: TGTGCCAGCAGCGTAGATCTGGGGACGGGTCAGCCCCAGCATTTT
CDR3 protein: CASSVDLGTGQPQHF

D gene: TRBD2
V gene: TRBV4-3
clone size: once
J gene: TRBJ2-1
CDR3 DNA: TGCGCCAGCAGCCAATGGCCCCCTGGGACTAGCGGGGGTGAAGCCTACGAGCAGGTCTTC
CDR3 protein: CASSQWPPGTSGGEAYEQVF

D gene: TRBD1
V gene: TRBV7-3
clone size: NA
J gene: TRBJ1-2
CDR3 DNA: TGTGCCAGCAGCTCTGGACAGGGCGAGGGAGGCTACACCTTC
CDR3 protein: CASSSGQGEGGYTF

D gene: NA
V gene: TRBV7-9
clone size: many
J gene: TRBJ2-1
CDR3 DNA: TGTGCCAGCAGTTTCGGGGGAGTCAATGAGCAGTTCTTC
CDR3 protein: CASSFGGVNEQFF

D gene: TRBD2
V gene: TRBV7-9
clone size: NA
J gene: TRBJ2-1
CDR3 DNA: TGTGCCAGCAGCCCGACCCGTGGCGGGGGGGGTTGGGATGAGCAGTTCTTC
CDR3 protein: CASSPTRGGGGWDEQFF

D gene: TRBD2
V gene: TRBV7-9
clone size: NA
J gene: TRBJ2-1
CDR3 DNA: TGTGCCAGCAGCTTAGTGAGCGGGGGTTTTTACAATGAGCAGTTCTTC
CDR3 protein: CASSLVSGGFYNEQFF

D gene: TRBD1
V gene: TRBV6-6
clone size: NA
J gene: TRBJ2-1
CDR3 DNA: TGTGCCAGCACCTCTCCGGGACAGGGGGCGGAGACCCAGTTCTTC
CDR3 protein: CASTSPGQGAETQFF

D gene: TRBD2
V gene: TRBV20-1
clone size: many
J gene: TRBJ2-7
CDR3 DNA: TGCAGTGCTCAACTAGCGGGGGGGCACTACGAGCAGTACTTC
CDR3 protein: CSAQLAGGHYEQYF

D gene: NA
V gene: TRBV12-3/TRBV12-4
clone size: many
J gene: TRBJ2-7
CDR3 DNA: TGTGCCAGCAGTGGACAGAACCGCTACGAGCAGTACTTC
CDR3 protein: CASSGQNRYEQYF

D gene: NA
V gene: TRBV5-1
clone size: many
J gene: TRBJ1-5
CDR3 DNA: TGCGCCAGCAGCTTGGACGGAGGCGACCAGCCCCAGCATTTT
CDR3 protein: CASSLDGGDQPQHF

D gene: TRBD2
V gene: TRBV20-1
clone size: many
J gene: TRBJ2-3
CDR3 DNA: TGCAGTGCCAGGGACTACGACACAGATACGCAGTATTTT
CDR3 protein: CSARDYDTDTQYF

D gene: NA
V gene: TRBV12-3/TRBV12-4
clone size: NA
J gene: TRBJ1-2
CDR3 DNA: TGTGCCAGCAGTACCCACACAGGGAAGGACTATGGCTACACCTTC
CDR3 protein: CASSTHTGKDYGYTF

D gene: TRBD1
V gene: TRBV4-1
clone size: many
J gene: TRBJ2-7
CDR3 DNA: TGCGCCAGCAGCCCAGAAAGGTCAGGGGGTATACACGAGCAGTACTTC
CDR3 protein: CASSPERSGGIHEQYF

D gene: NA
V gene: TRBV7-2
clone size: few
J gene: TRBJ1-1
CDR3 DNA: TGTGCCAGCAGCTCCGAAACATTTGGGAGCACTGAAGCTTTCTTT
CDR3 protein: CASSSETFGSTEAFF

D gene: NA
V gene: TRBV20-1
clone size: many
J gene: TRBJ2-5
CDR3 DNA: TGCAGTGCTTGTCTCCGGGACCCAATCCAAGAGACCCAGTACTTC
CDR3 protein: CSACLRDPIQETQYF

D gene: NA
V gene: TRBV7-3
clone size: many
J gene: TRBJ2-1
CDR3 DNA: TGTGCCAGCAGCTTAAGTCGGAGGGAGAATGAGCAGTTCTTC
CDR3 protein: CASSLSRRENEQFF

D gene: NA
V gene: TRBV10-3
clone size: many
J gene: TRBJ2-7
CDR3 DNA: TGTGCCATCAGCCAGGGTGCCGAGCAGTACTTC
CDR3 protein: CAISQGAEQYF

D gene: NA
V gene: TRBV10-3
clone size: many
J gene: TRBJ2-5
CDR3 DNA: TGTGCCATCAGTGACCCACGGGGGCCGGAGGGAGAGACCCAGTACTTC
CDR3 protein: CAISDPRGPEGETQYF

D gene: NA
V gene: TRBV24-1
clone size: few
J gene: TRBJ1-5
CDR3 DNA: TGTGCCACCAGTGGGACGAACAGGCAGCCCCAGCATTTT
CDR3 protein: CATSGTNRQPQHF

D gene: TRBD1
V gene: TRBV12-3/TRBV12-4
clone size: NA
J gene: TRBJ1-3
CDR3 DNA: TGTGCCACCCAGACAGGGGCGGGAAACACCATATATTTT
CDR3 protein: CATQTGAGNTIYF